A selection of T cell receptor beta chains follows, all from one sample in a study of blood T cell repertoires in COVID-19. Data came from immunoSEQ multiplex PCR; TCRdb stores just in-frame clones and leaves some out. The sample has about 130,000 clones; about 86% are singletons. Sequencing input: peripheral blood. These receptors originate from a woman aged 45 to 65 with acute or convalescent COVID-19. Both conserved end residues are part of each CDR3. The order of the fields is J gene, D gene, V gene, CDR3 protein. The D gene is left open where the match is weak.

>TRBJ2-7|-|TRBV14
CASSPPLGGIIGNEQYF
>TRBJ2-3|TRBD2|TRBV5-5
CASRPHGTSEPDTQYF
>TRBJ1-6|TRBD1|TRBV18
CASSQTGGPYNSPLHF
>TRBJ2-3|-|TRBV7-8
CASSLMAVGTDTQYF
>TRBJ1-6|-|TRBV11-2
CASSLTDRPYNSPLHF
>TRBJ2-1|TRBD2|TRBV14
CASSAGTRKFF
>TRBJ2-5|-|TRBV5-1
CASSPRGAFGETQYF
>TRBJ1-1|-|TRBV18
CASSPPVGTNTEAFF
>TRBJ1-1|TRBD1|TRBV19
CASSRKGQPNTEAFF
>TRBJ1-1|-|TRBV5-1
CASSFGRLNTEAFF
>TRBJ2-2|TRBD2|TRBV20-1
CSASYPLSSGGNNGELFF
>TRBJ2-7|-|TRBV5-8
CASRPRTAGYEQYF
>TRBJ2-1|TRBD2|TRBV5-1
CASSLETSGFYNEQFF
>TRBJ1-2|-|TRBV30
CAWSVTTGGVPYGYTF
>TRBJ1-1|TRBD1|TRBV14
CASSQGGQRKLVNTEAFF
>TRBJ1-1|-|TRBV10-3
CAISTAGGTEAFF
>TRBJ1-2|-|TRBV5-6
CASSLRRAFNYGYTF
>TRBJ1-5|-|TRBV5-1
CASSSGINQPQHF
>TRBJ1-6|TRBD1|TRBV6-5
CASSYTGGNSPLHF
>TRBJ2-5|-|TRBV10-2
CASSEFLELETQYF
>TRBJ2-5|-|TRBV29-1
CSVAGGTQETQYF
>TRBJ2-7|TRBD1|TRBV11-2
CASSLDRKSSYEQYF
>TRBJ1-2|TRBD1|TRBV2
CASSQGTGEVNYGYTF
>TRBJ1-1|TRBD1|TRBV7-3
CASSSGQGDTEAFF
>TRBJ1-2|TRBD1|TRBV19
CASSLRDSYGYTF
>TRBJ1-1|TRBD1|TRBV3-1/TRBV3-2
CASSPPGGINTEAFF
>TRBJ2-7|TRBD1|TRBV10-3
CAISESGQGSYEQYF
>TRBJ1-4|-|TRBV6-5
CASRSRVEEKLFF
>TRBJ2-3|-|TRBV29-1
CSVAPGTDTQYF
>TRBJ2-7|TRBD2|TRBV7-9
CASSSPLAGGTYEQYF
>TRBJ1-1|-|TRBV19
CASTAPGEWRMNTEAFF
>TRBJ2-3|-|TRBV6-5
CASSLRQGTDTQYF
>TRBJ1-4|-|TRBV3-1/TRBV3-2
CASSQDVMGRGEKLFF
>TRBJ2-5|-|TRBV13
CASSLNRARGETQYF
>TRBJ1-3|-|TRBV27
CASSLRRGGNTIYF
>TRBJ1-6|TRBD1|TRBV4-2
CASSQDNRGPSPLHF
>TRBJ2-6|TRBD1|TRBV19
CASSIQGANSGANVLTF
>TRBJ1-4|TRBD1|TRBV5-1
CASSLAQGNEKLFF
>TRBJ2-2|TRBD1|TRBV27
CASSIGTGGPGELFF
>TRBJ1-5|TRBD1|TRBV7-9
CASSHRDRGQPQHF
>TRBJ1-6|-|TRBV9
CASSVGVSSPLHF
>TRBJ2-3|TRBD2|TRBV7-8
CASSLERGGGTNTDTQYF
>TRBJ1-2|-|TRBV5-4
CASSRTTVDYGYTF
>TRBJ2-7|-|TRBV19
CASSGDTSSYEQYF
>TRBJ1-2|-|TRBV5-4
CASSLVHRENYGYTF
>TRBJ1-2|-|TRBV27
CASSPHDTYGYTF
>TRBJ2-1|TRBD2|TRBV2
CASSGTSGGHNEQFF
>TRBJ1-1|-|TRBV5-6
CASSSLDRMNTEAFF
>TRBJ1-5|-|TRBV28
CASSSGEWGTMGNQPQHF
>TRBJ2-3|-|TRBV7-9
CASSPKFRIGGDTQYF
>TRBJ1-5|-|TRBV21-1
CASRAGVGRENQPQHF